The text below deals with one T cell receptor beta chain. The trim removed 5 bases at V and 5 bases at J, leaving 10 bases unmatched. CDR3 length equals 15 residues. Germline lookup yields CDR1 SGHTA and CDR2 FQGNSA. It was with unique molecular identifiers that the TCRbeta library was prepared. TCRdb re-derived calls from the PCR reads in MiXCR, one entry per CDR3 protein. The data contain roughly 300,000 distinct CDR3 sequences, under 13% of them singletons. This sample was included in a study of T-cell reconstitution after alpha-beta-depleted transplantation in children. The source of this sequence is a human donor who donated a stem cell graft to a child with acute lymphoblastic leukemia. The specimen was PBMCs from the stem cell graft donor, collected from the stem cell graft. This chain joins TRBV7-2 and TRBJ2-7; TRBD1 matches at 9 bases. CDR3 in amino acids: CASSPQGQGTHEQYF. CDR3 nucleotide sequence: TGTGCCAGCAGCCCCCAGGGACAGGGTACCCACGAGCAGTACTTC.